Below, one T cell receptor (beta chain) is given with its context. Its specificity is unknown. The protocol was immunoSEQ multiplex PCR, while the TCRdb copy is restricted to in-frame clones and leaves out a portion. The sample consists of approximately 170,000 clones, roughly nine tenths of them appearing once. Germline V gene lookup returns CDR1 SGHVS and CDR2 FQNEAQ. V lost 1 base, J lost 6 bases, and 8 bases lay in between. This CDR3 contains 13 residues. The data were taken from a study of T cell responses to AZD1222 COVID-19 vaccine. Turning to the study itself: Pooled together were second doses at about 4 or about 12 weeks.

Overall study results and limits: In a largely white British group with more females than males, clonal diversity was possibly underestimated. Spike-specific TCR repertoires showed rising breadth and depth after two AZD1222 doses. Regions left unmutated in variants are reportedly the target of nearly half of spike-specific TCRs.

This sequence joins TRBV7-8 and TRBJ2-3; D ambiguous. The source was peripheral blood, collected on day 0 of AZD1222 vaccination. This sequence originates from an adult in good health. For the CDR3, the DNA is TGTGCCAGCAGCTTAGAAGTCCGGGATACGCAGTATTTT. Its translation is CASSLEVRDTQYF.